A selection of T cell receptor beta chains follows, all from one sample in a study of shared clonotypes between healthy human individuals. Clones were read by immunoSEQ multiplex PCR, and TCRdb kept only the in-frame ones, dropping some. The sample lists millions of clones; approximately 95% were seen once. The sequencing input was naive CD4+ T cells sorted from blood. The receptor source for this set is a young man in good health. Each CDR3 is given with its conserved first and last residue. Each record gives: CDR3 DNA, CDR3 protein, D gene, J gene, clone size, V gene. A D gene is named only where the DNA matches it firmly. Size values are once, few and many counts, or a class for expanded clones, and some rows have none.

DNA: TGTGCCAGTAGTAAGGACGGGAGTTATGAAAAACTGTTTTTT
CDR3: CASSKDGSYEKLFF
D: NA
J: TRBJ1-4
size: NA
V: TRBV19

DNA: TGTGCTAGTGGTTTGAACCCCCGCTATGGCTACACCTTC
CDR3: CASGLNPRYGYTF
D: NA
J: TRBJ1-2
size: NA
V: TRBV12-5

DNA: TGTGCCAGCAGCTTAGTTGAGGTAGCCAAAAACATTCAGTACTTC
CDR3: CASSLVEVAKNIQYF
D: NA
J: TRBJ2-4
size: NA
V: TRBV7-2

DNA: TGTGCCAGCTCACCCGGACTAGCGGAAAGCACAGATACGCAGTATTTT
CDR3: CASSPGLAESTDTQYF
D: TRBD2
J: TRBJ2-3
size: NA
V: TRBV18

DNA: TGTGCCAGCAGCGGGGAGCTTACTAATGAAAAACTGTTTTTT
CDR3: CASSGELTNEKLFF
D: NA
J: TRBJ1-4
size: NA
V: TRBV5-5

DNA: TGTGCCAGCTCACCTACCACAGGGGGGACTAACTATGGCTACACCTTC
CDR3: CASSPTTGGTNYGYTF
D: TRBD1
J: TRBJ1-2
size: NA
V: TRBV18

DNA: TGCAGCGTTTTTGAGGGCGCAGATACGCAGTATTTT
CDR3: CSVFEGADTQYF
D: NA
J: TRBJ2-3
size: NA
V: TRBV29-1

DNA: TGTGCCAGCAGTTTTTCCGATAACAGCAATCAGCCCCAGCATTTT
CDR3: CASSFSDNSNQPQHF
D: NA
J: TRBJ1-5
size: NA
V: TRBV6-6

DNA: TGTGCCAGTAGTATAGCGGGACGGGATACGCAGTATTTT
CDR3: CASSIAGRDTQYF
D: NA
J: TRBJ2-3
size: NA
V: TRBV19

DNA: TGCGCCAGCAGTGATCTATCACGGTGTCAAGAGACCCAGTACTTC
CDR3: CASSDLSRCQETQYF
D: NA
J: TRBJ2-5
size: NA
V: TRBV10-2

DNA: TGCGCCAGCAGCTCTCTGGGGGAGGGGCTGGTTAGCGAGCAGTACTTC
CDR3: CASSSLGEGLVSEQYF
D: TRBD2
J: TRBJ2-7
size: NA
V: TRBV5-1

DNA: TGTGCCAGCACCAACTCTGGGGCCAACGTCCTGACTTTC
CDR3: CASTNSGANVLTF
D: NA
J: TRBJ2-6
size: once
V: TRBV7-2

DNA: TGTGCCAGCAGTATCCTGGGACTCTCCCGGGAAAATTCACCCCTCCACTTT
CDR3: CASSILGLSRENSPLHF
D: NA
J: TRBJ1-6
size: once
V: TRBV21-1

DNA: TGTGCCAGCACTCTAAGACTAGTGAACACCGGGGAGCTGTTTTTT
CDR3: CASTLRLVNTGELFF
D: NA
J: TRBJ2-2
size: NA
V: TRBV7-2

DNA: TGTGCCAGCAGTTCGCATAACTCCTACGAGCAGTACTTC
CDR3: CASSSHNSYEQYF
D: NA
J: TRBJ2-7
size: NA
V: TRBV6-5

DNA: TGTGCCAGCTCACCACGCAGCCTAATCTCCTCTACCACTGGGGCCAACGTCCTGACTTTC
CDR3: CASSPRSLISSTTGANVLTF
D: NA
J: TRBJ2-6
size: NA
V: TRBV18

DNA: TGCGCCAGCAGCTTAACAGGGCTCTATGGCTACACCTTC
CDR3: CASSLTGLYGYTF
D: NA
J: TRBJ1-2
size: NA
V: TRBV5-1

DNA: TGCGCCAGCAGCCAAGAACCGGGGACAGGGAGGGGCGCAGATACGCAGTATTTT
CDR3: CASSQEPGTGRGADTQYF
D: TRBD1
J: TRBJ2-3
size: NA
V: TRBV4-1

DNA: TGTGCCAGCAGTTCTCCGGGGACAGCCTCCTACGAGCAGTACTTC
CDR3: CASSSPGTASYEQYF
D: TRBD1
J: TRBJ2-7
size: NA
V: TRBV2

DNA: TGTGCCAGCAGTAGGGGGGATGAGCAGTTCTTC
CDR3: CASSRGDEQFF
D: NA
J: TRBJ2-1
size: NA
V: TRBV7-9

DNA: TGTGCCAGCAGCGAGAAGACAGGGGCTTCCTACGAGCAGTACTTC
CDR3: CASSEKTGASYEQYF
D: TRBD1
J: TRBJ2-7
size: NA
V: TRBV9

DNA: TGTGCCAGCTCCTACGGGACAGGGGGGAACACTGAAGCTTTCTTT
CDR3: CASSYGTGGNTEAFF
D: TRBD1
J: TRBJ1-1
size: NA
V: TRBV18

DNA: TGTGCCTGGAGGGTGCTAAGCTATGGCTACACCTTC
CDR3: CAWRVLSYGYTF
D: NA
J: TRBJ1-2
size: NA
V: TRBV30

DNA: TGCGCCAGCAGCTTGGGCGGCCTAAACGGCGAGCAGTACTTC
CDR3: CASSLGGLNGEQYF
D: NA
J: TRBJ2-7
size: NA
V: TRBV5-1

DNA: TGTGCCAGTAGTATTCTCCCGACGGAGCAGTTCTTC
CDR3: CASSILPTEQFF
D: NA
J: TRBJ2-1
size: NA
V: TRBV19

DNA: TGCGCCAGCAGCCAAGATTTCCGAGGCAATGAGCAGTTCTTC
CDR3: CASSQDFRGNEQFF
D: NA
J: TRBJ2-1
size: NA
V: TRBV4-1

DNA: TGTGCCAGCAGGGACGGCGGTGAGCAGTTCTTC
CDR3: CASRDGGEQFF
D: NA
J: TRBJ2-1
size: NA
V: TRBV6-5

DNA: TGTGCCAGCAGTTACTCGTTGGGTGGGATGGGTAAGACCCAGTACTTC
CDR3: CASSYSLGGMGKTQYF
D: NA
J: TRBJ2-5
size: NA
V: TRBV6-6

DNA: TGCGCCAGCAGCCCGGGGTACGAGCCGAGTGTATCGGCGGGTGAAAAACTGTTTTTT
CDR3: CASSPGYEPSVSAGEKLFF
D: NA
J: TRBJ1-4
size: NA
V: TRBV5-1

DNA: TGTGCCAGCAGCCTTATAGGGGGCTACGAGCAGTACTTC
CDR3: CASSLIGGYEQYF
D: NA
J: TRBJ2-7
size: NA
V: TRBV5-4

DNA: TGTGCCAGCAGTCAGCAGGCGATCAATCAGCCCCAGCATTTT
CDR3: CASSQQAINQPQHF
D: NA
J: TRBJ1-5
size: once
V: TRBV2